This entry concerns a single T cell receptor beta chain. As yet, its antigen is unknown. The CDR3 spans 13 residues. V dropped 5 bases and J dropped 3 bases, with 11 bases sitting between them. CDR1 is MDHEN and CDR2 is SYDVKM in the germline V gene. Documented treatment: roughly 11-day PBMC culture with coronavirus spike peptide pools or control peptides (ViraFEST assay). Once peptide pools had expanded antigen-specific T cells, ViraFEST sequenced TCRs. The PCR-positive dates, March through December 2020, came before the US Alpha, Beta and Delta variants. The source of the sample is a study of vaccination and CD4 T cells after COVID-19. Study summary: Post-COVID specimens were obtained a median approximately 95 days after diagnosis (range 35 to 161). General study results and limits: The rise in median SARS-CoV-2-reactive clonotypes, from around 19 to 38, was not significant.

The Oncomine TCR Beta short-read assay sequenced DNA from cultured CD4+ T cells. TCRdb independently ran MiXCR on the PCR reads; one entry per CDR3 protein. Among approximately 21,000 distinct CDR3 sequences listed, 60% were seen once. The gene calls are TRBV28 and TRBJ2-7; D tentatively fits TRBD1 or TRBD2 (5 bases each). The starting material was CD4+ T cells from blood, cultured in vitro, obtained after SARS-CoV-2 vaccination. The TCR originated in a human donor who had recovered from COVID-19. The DNA of the CDR3 is TGTGCCAGCAGTGAGGGACGGGGCTACGAGCAGTACTTC. It is translated as CASSEGRGYEQYF. The variable domain in full, with the rest retrieved from reference TRBV28 and TRBJ2-7, is DVKVTQSSRYLVKRTGEKVFLECVQDMDHENMFWYRQDPGLGLRLIYFSYDVKMKEKGDIPEGYSVSREKKERFSLILESASTNQTSMYLCASSEGRGYEQYFGPGTRLTVT.